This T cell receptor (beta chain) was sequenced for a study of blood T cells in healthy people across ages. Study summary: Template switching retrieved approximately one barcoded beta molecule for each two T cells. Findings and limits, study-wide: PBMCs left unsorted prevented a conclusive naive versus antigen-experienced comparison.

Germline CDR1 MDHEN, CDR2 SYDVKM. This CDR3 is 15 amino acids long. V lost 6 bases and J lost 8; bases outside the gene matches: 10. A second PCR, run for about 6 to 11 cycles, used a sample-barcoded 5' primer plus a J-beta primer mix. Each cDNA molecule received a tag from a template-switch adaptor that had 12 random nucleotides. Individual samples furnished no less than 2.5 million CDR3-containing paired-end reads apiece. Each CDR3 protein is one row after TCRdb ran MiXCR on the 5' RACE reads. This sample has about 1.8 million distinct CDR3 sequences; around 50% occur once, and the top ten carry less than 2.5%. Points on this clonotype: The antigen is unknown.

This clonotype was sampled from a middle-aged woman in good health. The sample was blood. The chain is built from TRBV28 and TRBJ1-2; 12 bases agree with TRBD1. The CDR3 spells CASSWVGQGAGGYTF. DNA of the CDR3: TGTGCCAGCAGCTGGGTGGGACAGGGGGCAGGAGGCTACACCTTC.